The sequence of this TCR beta chain was determined in a study of long-term antiretroviral therapy in people with HIV. A v3.0 immunoSEQ assay was performed at survey level. This table comes from immunoSEQ multiplex PCR, and its TCRdb copy is limited to in-frame clones, with some not included. The top ten hold 7.3% of the sample, which has tens of thousands of clones, about 80% seen once. A minimum of one pre-ART and two post-ART PBMC samples existed for each donor. Trimming took 3 bases from V and 3 from J, leaving 24 bases between them. CDR3 size: 18 residues. CDR1 is LNHDA and CDR2 is SQIVND in the germline V gene (reference sequence).

The chain is built from TRBV19 and TRBJ2-7; TRBD1 might be the D (6 bases). The input for sequencing was unsorted PBMCs, taken 0.3 years after starting antiretroviral therapy. This sequence was found in a man aged 35 to 55 with HIV. CDR3 nucleotide sequence: TGTGCCAGTAGTATGGGGGTTATGGGGGCCGGCATCCTCTACGAGCAGTACTTC. It translates to CASSMGVMGAGILYEQYF. Together with reference TRBV19 and TRBJ2-7, the CDR3 gives the full variable domain: DGGITQSPKYLFRKEGQNVTLSCEQNLNHDAMYWYRQDPGQGLRLIYYSQIVNDFQKGDIAEGYSVSREKKESFPLTVTSAQKNPTAFYLCASSMGVMGAGILYEQYFGPGTRLTVT.